Detailed here is one TCR beta chain. This clonotype occurred a few times. Which antigen it targets is not known. It has no much larger one-base neighbor in the sample; base qualities were not kept. This sample stems from a study of identical twins (TCRdb year 2016). For the wider study: The study deep-sequenced TCR alpha and beta repertoires from monozygotic twins, unrelated adults of various ages and cord blood to test whether fetal clonotypes persist. To rule out contamination, replicate twin experiments were performed at different times with different library preparation protocols.

From cysteine to phenylalanine, the CDR3 is 14 amino acids long. Only CDR3 DNA is held: 42 bases, read in frame from base 1. The germline V gene (reference sequence) supplies CDR1 DFQATT and CDR2 SNEGSKA. V was cut back by 3 bases and J by 1 base, leaving a gap of 7 bases between them. Libraries were prepared through 5' RACE. The sequencing machine was an Illumina HiSeq 2000. A universal primer binding site was added through template switching, and the final cDNA carried a unique molecular identifier so that TCR cDNA molecules could be counted accurately. Specific primers in the conserved constant-segment region were used to synthesize first-strand cDNA for the TCR alpha and beta chains. To control for contamination, every cDNA library carried two barcodes: a SMART-Mk sample barcode plus Illumina barcodes. TruSeq adapter sequences along with Illumina sample barcodes were introduced in two successive PCR steps. The Illumina HiSeq platform was used with custom primers to sequence TCR alpha and beta cDNA libraries. In the original analysis: MiGEC processed the raw reads to extract unique molecular identifiers, while MiXCR was used to determine the CDR3 positions. For each individual, recombination models were inferred using an EM algorithm with the repgenHMM and IGoR tools. The tcR package in R was used for shared clonotype analysis, with sharing normalized by the product of cloneset sizes. Out-of-frame nonproductive sequences were analyzed to study raw recombination free of thymic and clonal selection effects. TCRdb took the public reads, trimmed them with fastp at Q25, ran MiXCR for clone calling and kept in-frame beta chains. CDR3 protein duplicates are merged, each entry listing the most common genes and DNA. The V and J calls were determined by TCRdb, not by the authors. The sample data list around 650,000 distinct CDR3 sequences, and just over 7% of these were observed just once. Clones ranked in the top ten supply roughly 1.6% of the sample.

Every donor in the study was a healthy Caucasian. The twin cohort consisted of three pairs of female monozygotic twins, all aged about 18 to 29 years. Peripheral blood mononuclear cells were the source from which RNA for the TCR libraries was isolated. The study at large found these results: In monozygotic twins, recombination models systematically underestimated out-of-frame TCR alpha sharing, but the models matched the sharing seen between unrelated individuals. Conclusions relied on cross-sectional statistical analysis, since the same donors could not be followed over many years. Zero-insertion analyses could be partly confounded by invariant T cells such as MAIT and iNKT, although diverse VJ usage argued against such confounding for most clonotypes. Abundant cord blood beta clonotypes carried fewer insertions; young adult naive repertoires showed a weaker similar trend, while memory repertoires showed none. Compared with coincidental sharing between unrelated individuals, out-of-frame TCR alpha sequences shared between twins had an excess of sequences with low generation probability. Excess twin sharing in beta out-of-frame sequences was weaker because fewer shared sequences lowered the signal-to-noise ratio.

These data were also reused for a study on yellow fever vaccine responses in identical twins. Drawing on the second study: The authors reported that the T cell response to vaccination in identical twins appeared partly convergent and partly personalized. The study precisely tracked vaccine-responding T cell clones in identical twins.

This clonotype originated in a woman younger than 30 in good health. Recombination connected TRBV20-1 to TRBJ2-6; a confident D gene designation cannot be given. The source material was PBMCs. Here is the DNA: TGCAGTGCTAGGCCCACATCTGGGGCCAACGTCCTGACTTTC. This encodes CSARPTSGANVLTF.